This T cell receptor (beta chain) is from a study of T cell changes during pregnancy in multiple sclerosis. CDR3 length: 16 amino acids. Germline V gene lookup returns CDR1 SGDLS and CDR2 YYNGEE. V lost 4 bases and J lost 1; bases outside the gene matches: 5. This clone was detected only once. TCRdb keeps only in-frame clones here, not all; method: immunoSEQ multiplex PCR. The repertoire consists of around 35,000 clones, with 90% occurring once and the leading ten covering about 10%. The TCR sequence derives from a female donor with multiple sclerosis, enrolled in a pregnancy study. The chain uses TRBV9 and TRBJ2-5; 12 bases are a match to TRBD2. The sequenced sample was CD8+ T cells from peripheral blood mononuclear cells, obtained before pregnancy. The CDR3 spells CASSLGLAGTQETQYF. DNA for the CDR3: TGTGCCAGCAGCCTAGGACTAGCGGGAACCCAAGAGACCCAGTACTTC.